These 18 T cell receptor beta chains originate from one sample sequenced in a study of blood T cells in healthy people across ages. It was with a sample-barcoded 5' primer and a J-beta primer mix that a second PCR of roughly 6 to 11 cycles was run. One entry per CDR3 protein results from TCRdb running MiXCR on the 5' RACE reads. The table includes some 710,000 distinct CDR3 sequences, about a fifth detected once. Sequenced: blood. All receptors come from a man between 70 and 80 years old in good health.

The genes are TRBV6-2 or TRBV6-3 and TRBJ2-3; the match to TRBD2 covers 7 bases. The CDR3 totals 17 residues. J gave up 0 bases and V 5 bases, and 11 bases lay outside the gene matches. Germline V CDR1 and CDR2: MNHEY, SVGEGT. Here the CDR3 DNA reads TGTGCCAGCAGTCGAAATCCTAGCGGAAGTAGCACAGATACGCAGTATTTT. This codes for CASSRNPSGSSTDTQYF.

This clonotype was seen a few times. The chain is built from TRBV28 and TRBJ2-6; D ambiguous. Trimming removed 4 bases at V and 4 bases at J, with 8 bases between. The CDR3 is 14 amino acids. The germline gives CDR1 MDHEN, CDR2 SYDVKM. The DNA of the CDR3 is TGTGCCAGCAGTTGGAGTGTAGGGGCCAACGTCCTGACTTTC. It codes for CASSWSVGANVLTF.

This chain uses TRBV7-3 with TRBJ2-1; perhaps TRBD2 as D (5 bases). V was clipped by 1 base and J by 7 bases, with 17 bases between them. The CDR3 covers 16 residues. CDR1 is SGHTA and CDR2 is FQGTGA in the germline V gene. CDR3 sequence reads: CASSLREVAKSNEQFF. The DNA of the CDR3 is TGTGCCAGCAGCTTAAGAGAAGTAGCGAAAAGTAATGAGCAGTTCTTC.

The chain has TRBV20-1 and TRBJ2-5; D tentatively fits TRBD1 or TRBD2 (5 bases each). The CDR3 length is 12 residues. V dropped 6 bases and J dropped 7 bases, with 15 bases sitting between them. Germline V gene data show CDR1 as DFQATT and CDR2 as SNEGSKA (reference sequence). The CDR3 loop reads CSAPTGGGTQYF. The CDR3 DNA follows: TGCAGTGCGCCCACCGGTGGGGGGACCCAGTACTTC.

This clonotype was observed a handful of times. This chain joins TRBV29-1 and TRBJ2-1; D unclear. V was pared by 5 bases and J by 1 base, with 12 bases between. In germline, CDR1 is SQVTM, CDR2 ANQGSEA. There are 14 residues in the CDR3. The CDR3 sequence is CSVRVVPSYNEQFF. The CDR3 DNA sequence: TGCAGCGTTCGTGTGGTCCCTTCCTACAATGAGCAGTTCTTC.

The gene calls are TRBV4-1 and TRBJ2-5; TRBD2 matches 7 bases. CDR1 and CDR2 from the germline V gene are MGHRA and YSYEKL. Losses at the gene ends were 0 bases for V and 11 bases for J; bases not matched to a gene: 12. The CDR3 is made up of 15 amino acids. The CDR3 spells CASSQDRTTSREQYF. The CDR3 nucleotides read TGCGCCAGCAGCCAAGATCGGACGACTAGCAGGGAGCAGTACTTC.

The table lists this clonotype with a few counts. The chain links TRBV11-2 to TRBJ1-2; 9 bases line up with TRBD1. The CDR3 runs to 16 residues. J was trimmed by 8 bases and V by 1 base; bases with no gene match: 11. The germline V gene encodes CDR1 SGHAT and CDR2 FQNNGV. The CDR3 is CASSLVSPGQGTGYTF. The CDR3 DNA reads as TGTGCCAGCAGCTTAGTTAGTCCGGGACAGGGAACGGGCTACACCTTC.

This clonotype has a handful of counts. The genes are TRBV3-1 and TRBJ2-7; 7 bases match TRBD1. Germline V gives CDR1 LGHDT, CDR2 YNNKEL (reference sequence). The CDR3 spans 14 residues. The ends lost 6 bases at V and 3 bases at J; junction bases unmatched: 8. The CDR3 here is CASSQGHRGYEQYV. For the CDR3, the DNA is TGTGCCAGCAGTCAGGGCCACAGGGGCTACGAGCAGTACGTC.

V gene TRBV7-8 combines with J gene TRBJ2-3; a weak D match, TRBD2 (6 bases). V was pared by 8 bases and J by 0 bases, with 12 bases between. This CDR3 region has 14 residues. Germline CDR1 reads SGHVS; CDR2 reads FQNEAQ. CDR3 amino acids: CASRERSSTDTQYF. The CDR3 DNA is TGTGCCAGCCGGGAGAGGAGTAGCACAGATACGCAGTATTTT.

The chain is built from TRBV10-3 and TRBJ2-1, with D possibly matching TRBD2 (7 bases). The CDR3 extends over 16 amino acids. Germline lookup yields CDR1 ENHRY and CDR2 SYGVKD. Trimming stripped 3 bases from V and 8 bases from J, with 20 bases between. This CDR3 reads CAISDPNRGRGHEQFF. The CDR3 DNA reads TGTGCCATCAGTGACCCAAATAGGGGGAGGGGCCATGAGCAGTTCTTC.

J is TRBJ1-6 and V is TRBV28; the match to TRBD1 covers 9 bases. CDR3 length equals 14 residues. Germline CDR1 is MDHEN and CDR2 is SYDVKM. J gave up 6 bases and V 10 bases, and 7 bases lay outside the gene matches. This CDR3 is CATRQGVLNSPLHF. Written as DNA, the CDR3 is TGTGCCACCAGACAGGGGGTACTTAATTCACCCCTCCACTTT. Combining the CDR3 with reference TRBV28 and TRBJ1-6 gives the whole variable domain DVKVTQSSRYLVKRTGEKVFLECVQDMDHENMFWYRQDPGLGLRLIYFSYDVKMKEKGDIPEGYSVSREKKERFSLILESASTNQTSMYLCATRQGVLNSPLHFGNGTRLTVT.

The CDR3 DNA reads TGTGCCAGCCTCGGCGGGGCGCCCTACAATGAGCAGTTCTTC. As protein: CASLGGAPYNEQFF. The gene calls are TRBV11-3 and TRBJ2-1, with D maybe TRBD2 (6 bases). Germline V lookup: CDR1 SGHNT, CDR2 YENEEA. The CDR3 extends over 14 amino acids. The V and J ends lost 8 bases and 2 bases respectively, with 13 bases between them.

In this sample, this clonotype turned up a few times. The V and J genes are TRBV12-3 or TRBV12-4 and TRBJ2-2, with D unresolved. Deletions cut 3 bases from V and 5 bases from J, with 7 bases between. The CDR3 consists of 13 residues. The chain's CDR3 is CASSFGPTGELFF. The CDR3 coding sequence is TGTGCCAGCAGTTTTGGCCCTACCGGGGAGCTGTTTTTT.

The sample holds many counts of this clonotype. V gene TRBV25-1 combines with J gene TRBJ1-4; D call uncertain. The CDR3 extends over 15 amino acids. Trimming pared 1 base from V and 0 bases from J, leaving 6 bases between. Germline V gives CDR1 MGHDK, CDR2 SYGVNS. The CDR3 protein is CASSESGATNEKLFF. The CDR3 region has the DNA TGTGCCAGCAGTGAATCTGGGGCAACTAATGAAAAACTGTTTTTT.

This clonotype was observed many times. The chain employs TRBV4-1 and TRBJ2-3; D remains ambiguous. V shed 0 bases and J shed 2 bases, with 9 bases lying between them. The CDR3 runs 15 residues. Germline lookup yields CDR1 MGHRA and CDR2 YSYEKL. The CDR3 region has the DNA TGCGCCAGCAGCCAAGATGAGCGAGCCACAGATACGCAGTATTTT. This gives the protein CASSQDERATDTQYF.

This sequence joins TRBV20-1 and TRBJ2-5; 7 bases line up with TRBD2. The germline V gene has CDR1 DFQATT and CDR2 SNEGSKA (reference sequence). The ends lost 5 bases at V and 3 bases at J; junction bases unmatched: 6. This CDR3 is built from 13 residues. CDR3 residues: CSAAVGGKETQYF. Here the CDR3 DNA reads TGCAGTGCTGCCGTCGGGGGGAAAGAGACCCAGTACTTC.

The CDR3 DNA is TGCAGCGTTGAGCCCAGACAGGAGCAGTTCTTC. The encoded protein is CSVEPRQEQFF. The V call is TRBV29-1, the J call TRBJ2-5, with a tentative D call TRBD1 (5 bases). The J call may be mistaken, given a closer DNA end match to TRBJ2-1. CDR1 SQVTM and CDR2 ANQGSEA come from the germline V gene. CDR3 length: 11 residues.

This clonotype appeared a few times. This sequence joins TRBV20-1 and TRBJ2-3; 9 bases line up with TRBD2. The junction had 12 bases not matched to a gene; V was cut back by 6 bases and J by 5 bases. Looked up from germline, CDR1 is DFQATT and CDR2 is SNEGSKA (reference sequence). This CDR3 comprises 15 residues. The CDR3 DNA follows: TGCAGTGCCAACCCGGGGCTAGCGGGAAGAGATACGCAGTATTTT. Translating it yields CSANPGLAGRDTQYF.